This TCR beta chain emerged from a study of metastatic and nonmetastatic thyroid tumors. Study-wide background: Malignant thyroid and benign thyroid patients provided blood and tumor or nodule tissue whose repertoires were compared. Study outcomes and limitations: Within blood and tumor, benign nodules reportedly had significantly lower TCR beta diversity than malignant thyroid tumors did.

V was pared by 3 bases and J by 1 base, with 12 bases between. Germline V gives CDR1 MNHEY, CDR2 SMNVEV (reference sequence). The CDR3 length is 15 residues. This clone has more than one count but fewer than ten. The antigen is unknown. Other DNA sequences in this sample translate to the same CDR3. Thyroid surgery took place with no prior treatment in any patient. Original handling: The authors used CDR3 differences across clinicopathological groups to build a distant-metastasis classifier for papillary thyroid cancer. Using MiXCR, TCRdb re-called clones from the PCR reads. TCRdb, not the authors, supplied the V and J calls. The sample includes tens of thousands of clones, 20% to 30% of them seen just once.

The sequencing input was blood. The V call is TRBV27, the J call TRBJ1-1, with no clear D. The clonotype was recovered from a female donor with papillary thyroid cancer or a benign thyroid nodule (not recorded which). Some clones in this sample may be carry-over from other donors' samples. The CDR3 DNA reads TGTGCCAGCAGTTTCTATGGGCGGGAGAACACTGAAGCTTTCTTT. Encoded protein: CASSFYGRENTEAFF.